Listed below are T cell receptor beta chains from one sample, sequenced in a study of CD8 T cells in ankylosing spondylitis. Each CDR3 protein gets one entry after TCRdb re-called the 5' RACE reads with MiXCR. Of about 64,000 distinct CDR3 sequences in the sample, 6% to 8% were seen once. Sample: synovial fluid, either unsorted or a sorted T cell fraction (not recorded which). The origin of the receptors is a male donor with ankylosing spondylitis. Each CDR3 is given with its conserved first and last residue. Fields, in order: V gene, clone size, D gene, J gene, CDR3 DNA, CDR3 protein. The D gene is left open where the match is weak. The size field is filled for only some rows; it gives once, few, many or a size class.

TRBV5-1	many	TRBD2	TRBJ2-5	TGCGCCAGCAGCTTTTCCCCCGGACTAGCCCAAGAGACCCAGTACTTC	CASSFSPGLAQETQYF
TRBV20-1	many	TRBD1	TRBJ2-2	TGCAGTGCTCCGACCGGGACAGGCAACACCGGGGAGCTGTTTTTT	CSAPTGTGNTGELFF
TRBV12-3/TRBV12-4	many	.	TRBJ2-4	TGTGCCAGCAGTTTCGCCACCGGGACCCTTTTAGCCAAAAACATTCAGTACTTC	CASSFATGTLLAKNIQYF
TRBV5-1	few	TRBD1	TRBJ2-1	TGCGCCAGCAGCCAGGACAGGGGGTACAATGAGCAGTTCTTC	CASSQDRGYNEQFF
TRBV12-3/TRBV12-4	many	.	TRBJ1-3	TGTGCCAGCAGTTTGGGGGGCTCTGGAAACACCATATATTTT	CASSLGGSGNTIYF
TRBV30	few	.	TRBJ1-4	TGTGCCTGGAGGGGAAACAATGAAAAACTGTTTTTT	CAWRGNNEKLFF
TRBV28	few	.	TRBJ1-2	TGTGCCAGCAGTTTTCTCCAGCGGACTTATGGCTACACCTTC	CASSFLQRTYGYTF
TRBV5-4	many	.	TRBJ2-1	TGTGCCAGCAGCGAAGTAGGCACCTACAATGAGCAGTTCTTC	CASSEVGTYNEQFF
TRBV14	few	.	TRBJ2-5	TGTGCCAGCAGCCAAGATTTCGAGACCCAGTACTTC	CASSQDFETQYF
TRBV6-6	many	TRBD2	TRBJ2-2	TGTGCCAGCAATCCGGGGGGGACCGGGGAGCTGTTTTTT	CASNPGGTGELFF
TRBV5-1	few	TRBD1	TRBJ1-2	TGCGCCAGCAGCCCGGGACAGGCCCTTAACTATGGCTACACCTTC	CASSPGQALNYGYTF
TRBV9	many	TRBD2	TRBJ2-4	TGTGCCAGCAGCGGGGGACTAGGCAAAAACATTCAGTACTTC	CASSGGLGKNIQYF
TRBV5-1	many	TRBD1	TRBJ2-1	TGCGCCAGCAGCTTGCCTTGGGACAGGGGGCGTGGGGAGCAGTTCTTC	CASSLPWDRGRGEQFF
TRBV7-6	many	.	TRBJ1-5	TGTGCCAGCAGCTTAGATATTGCTCAGCCCCAGCATTTT	CASSLDIAQPQHF
TRBV7-3	.	TRBD1	TRBJ1-1	TGTGCCAGCAGCCCACAGGGGGCCACTGAAGCTTTCTTT	CASSPQGATEAFF
TRBV4-3	many	TRBD2	TRBJ2-1	TGCGCCAGCAGCCTTAGCGGGAGGGCCTTCTACAATGAGCAGTTCTTC	CASSLSGRAFYNEQFF
TRBV27	.	.	TRBJ1-2	TGTGCCAGCAGTCCGGGCGGGCTTCGCTATGGCTACACCTTC	CASSPGGLRYGYTF
TRBV5-1	many	TRBD2	TRBJ2-2	TGCGCCAGCAGCGCCGGGACTAGCGGGACCGGGGAGCTGTTTTTT	CASSAGTSGTGELFF
TRBV6-1	many	.	TRBJ2-7	TGTGCCAGCAGTATATACAGGGACTCCTACGAGCAGTACTTC	CASSIYRDSYEQYF
TRBV12-3/TRBV12-4	many	TRBD2	TRBJ2-1	TGTGCCAGCAGTTTCGGACTCAGCGGGAGGAACAAAAATGAGCAGTTCTTC	CASSFGLSGRNKNEQFF
TRBV12-3/TRBV12-4	few	.	TRBJ2-7	TGTGCCAGCAGTTCGAGGGGGGTCGAGCAGTACTTC	CASSSRGVEQYF
TRBV7-6	many	.	TRBJ2-7	TGTGCCAGCAGCTTAGATGGGGGAGGCCCCTACGAGCAGTACTTC	CASSLDGGGPYEQYF
TRBV12-3/TRBV12-4	many	TRBD1	TRBJ1-5	TGTGCCAGCAGGGTCGGACAGGGCCGTTATAGCAATCAGCCCCAGCATTTT	CASRVGQGRYSNQPQHF
TRBV7-9	.	.	TRBJ1-2	TGTGCCAGCAGCTTAGGATCTTTAAAGTCAGGTTATGGCTACACCTTC	CASSLGSLKSGYGYTF
TRBV5-1	medium-sized	.	TRBJ2-2	TGCGCCAGCAGCGCGGATGCACAGGGACCGAACACCGGGGAGCTGTTTTTT	CASSADAQGPNTGELFF